Listed here are 9 T cell receptor beta chains from one sample, sequenced in a study of blood T cells in healthy people across ages. A J-beta primer mix and a sample-barcoded 5' primer were used in a second PCR of about 6 to 12 cycles. TCRdb reprocessed the 5' RACE reads with MiXCR, giving one entry per CDR3 protein. The sample lists approximately 800,000 distinct CDR3 sequences; 55% to 70% were seen once. Material for sequencing was blood. Receptor source: a man aged 25-45 years in good health.

The chain carries TRBV28 and TRBJ2-1; 9 bases line up with TRBD2. Per germline, CDR1 MDHEN and CDR2 SYDVKM. Unmatched junction bases numbered 12, after V lost 1 base and J lost 5 bases. The CDR3 is made up of 18 amino acids. As DNA, the CDR3 is TGTGCCAGCAGTTTATTCACCTTTAGCGGGAGCGGGGACAATGAGCAGTTCTTC. Its protein is CASSLFTFSGSGDNEQFF.

The chain joins TRBV20-1 to TRBJ2-1; D gene uncertain. From germline, CDR1 is DFQATT and CDR2 SNEGSKA (reference sequence). V shed 5 bases and J shed 6 bases, with 8 bases lying between them. This CDR3 has 11 residues. The CDR3 region is CSADGPNEQFF. Here the CDR3 DNA reads TGCAGTGCTGACGGTCCCAATGAGCAGTTCTTC.

In this sample, this clonotype turned up a few times. The chain combines TRBV5-1 with TRBJ2-7, with TRBD1 matching over 9 bases. The CDR3 has 17 amino acids. V gave up 0 bases and J gave up 4 bases; unmatched junction bases: 11. The germline V gene has CDR1 SGHRS and CDR2 YFSETQ. The CDR3 sequence: CASSLGTGTGLVYEQYF. CDR3 nucleotides: TGCGCCAGCAGCTTGGGGACCGGGACAGGGTTGGTGTACGAGCAGTACTTC. The complete variable domain, with remaining parts taken from reference TRBV5-1 and TRBJ2-7, reads KAGVTQTPRYLIKTRGQQVTLSCSPISGHRSVSWYQQTPGQGLQFLFEYFSETQRNKGNFPGRFSGRQFSNSRSEMNVSTLELGDSALYLCASSLGTGTGLVYEQYFGPGTRLTVT.

The chain uses TRBV29-1 and TRBJ2-4; tentatively, D is TRBD1 (6 bases). The CDR3 extends over 15 amino acids. The germline CDR1 and CDR2 sequences are SQVTM and ANQGSEA. V lost 3 bases and J 9 bases, leaving 21 bases between the germline ends. The CDR3 nucleotides are TGCAGCGTTGAGATGGGACAATCAGGATGGGTCATTCAGTACTTC. It is translated as CSVEMGQSGWVIQYF. Looking up the rest from reference TRBV29-1 and TRBJ2-4 gives the full variable domain: SAVISQKPSRDICQRGTSLTIQCQVDSQVTMMFWYRQQPGQSLTLIATANQGSEATYESGFVIDKFPISRPNLTFSTLTVSNMSPEDSSIYLCSVEMGQSGWVIQYFGAGTRLSVL.

V and J are TRBV21-1 and TRBJ2-7; no check of the table's D call, TRBD1, against the DNA was made. TRBV21-1 is a pseudogene locus. This CDR3 is 17 amino acids long. CDR3 in amino acids: CASSKVRKRDRPNEQYF. As DNA, the CDR3 is TGTGCCAGCAGCAAAGTTCGGAAAAGGGACAGACCCAACGAGCAGTACTTC.

The rearrangement uses TRBV6-4 and TRBJ1-2, with no clear D. Germline V gene sequence: CDR1 MRHNA, CDR2 SNTAGT. V gave up 4 bases and J gave up 0 bases, with 6 bases separating them. The CDR3 contains 13 residues. The CDR3 region is CASSVFPNYGYTF. The CDR3 region has the DNA TGTGCCAGCAGTGTGTTTCCTAACTATGGCTACACCTTC.

The chain's CDR3 is CASSNSWGADAEAFF. The CDR3 region has the DNA TGTGCCAGCAGCAACAGTTGGGGAGCTGACGCTGAAGCTTTCTTT. V usage is TRBV7-2 and J usage is TRBJ1-1; D unresolved. The CDR3 loop spans 15 amino acids. The V gene's germline CDR1 is SGHTA and CDR2 FQGNSA. The V end lost 5 bases, the J end lost 6 bases, and 19 bases lay between the germline ends.

This rearrangement joins TRBV6-2 or TRBV6-3 to TRBJ2-2; 8 positions agree with TRBD1. Looked up from germline, CDR1 is MNHEY and CDR2 is SVGEGT. With V trimmed by 2 bases and J by 5 bases, 4 bases remained unmatched. The CDR3 has 15 residues. The CDR3 DNA reads as TGTGCCAGCAGTTACCTCAGACAGGGGACCGGGGAGCTGTTTTTT. It translates to CASSYLRQGTGELFF.

The V call is TRBV6-1, the J call TRBJ2-6; the D is unclear. CDR1 is MNHNS, CDR2 SASEGT, per germline. The CDR3 spans 15 residues. The V end was cut by 6 bases, the J end by 1 base, with 10 bases between. The CDR3 sequence: CASSPKRSGANVLTF. CDR3 DNA: TGTGCCAGCAGCCCCAAGCGTTCTGGGGCCAACGTCCTGACTTTC.